A selection of T cell receptor beta chains follows, all from one sample in a study of neoadjuvant anti-PD-1 for oral cavity cancer. TCRdb's copy holds only in-frame clones and misses some; the assay was immunoSEQ multiplex PCR. The repertoire holds around 81,000 clones, with 84% as singletons. Sequencing was performed on PBMCs, taken before nivolumab (anti-PD-1) treatment. These receptors were obtained from a person aged 35-80 years with oral cavity squamous cell carcinoma. The CDR3 runs from the conserved cysteine through the conserved F or W. The D gene is left open where the match is weak. Clone size is given for some rows only: seen once, a few or many times, or a class if the clone is expanded.

TRBV7-2	.	TRBJ2-2	TRBD2	TGTGCCAGCAGCTGGGGTGCGGGCGGGAGTGCCGGGGAGCTGTTTTTT	CASSWGAGGSAGELFF
TRBV27	.	TRBJ1-1	.	TGTGCCAGCAGTTTTAGGCAGGGCAACACTGAAGCTTTCTTT	CASSFRQGNTEAFF
TRBV5-1	.	TRBJ2-3	.	TGCGCCAGCACGTGGAATTCGGGGGGCACTAGCACAGATACGCAGTATTTT	CASTWNSGGTSTDTQYF
TRBV19	.	TRBJ2-3	TRBD2	TGTGCCAGTAGGGCTCCGGGACTAGTGACAGATACGCAGTATTTT	CASRAPGLVTDTQYF
TRBV6-6	.	TRBJ2-4	TRBD1	TGTGCCAGCAGTTTAGGGGACAGGGGTTCGAACATTCAGTACTTC	CASSLGDRGSNIQYF
TRBV18	.	TRBJ2-3	.	TGTGCCAGCTCACCTTCTCTAACAGATACGCAGTATTTT	CASSPSLTDTQYF
TRBV27	.	TRBJ1-5	TRBD1	TGTGCCAGCAGTAGACAGGGGGCAGGCAGCAATCAGCCCCAGCATTTT	CASSRQGAGSNQPQHF
TRBV6-5	once	TRBJ2-2	TRBD2	TGTGCCAGCAGTCTACTAGCGGGCGCGGAGCTGTTTTTT	CASSLLAGAELFF
TRBV9	.	TRBJ1-1	.	TGTGCCAGCAGCCTTAGTGGGGCTGAAGCTTTCTTT	CASSLSGAEAFF
TRBV4-1	.	TRBJ2-3	TRBD1	TGCGCCAGCAGCCGAAATGCACAGGGGGCTGGCACAGATACGCAGTATTTT	CASSRNAQGAGTDTQYF
TRBV7-8	.	TRBJ2-7	TRBD2	TGTGCCAGCAGCGTTATGACGGGGGGCTACGAGCAGTACTTC	CASSVMTGGYEQYF
TRBV15	.	TRBJ1-1	.	TGTGCCACCAGCAGCCCCAAGGGGGGGAACACTGAAGCTTTCTTT	CATSSPKGGNTEAFF
TRBV7-3	once	TRBJ2-3	TRBD2	TGTGCCAGCAGCCACCGGACTAGCGTCGGAGATACGCAGTATTTT	CASSHRTSVGDTQYF
TRBV11-2	once	TRBJ2-7	.	TGTGCCAGCAGCCCCGAACGGGGCCCCCCGTACTTC	CASSPERGPPYF
TRBV2	.	TRBJ2-7	.	TGTGCCAGCAGTGAAGCCACCGGTTTGAAAGGCCTCTTCTCCTACGAGCAGTACTTC	CASSEATGLKGLFSYEQYF
TRBV6-5	.	TRBJ2-7	TRBD1	TGTGCCAGCAGCGTCCGAGACAGGGGTCTCGAGCAGTACTTC	CASSVRDRGLEQYF
TRBV6-1	few	TRBJ2-7	.	TGTGCCAGCAGTGAACCCCTGGGTGGCAGGTCCTACGAGCAGTACTTC	CASSEPLGGRSYEQYF
TRBV4-2	.	TRBJ2-2	TRBD2	TGTGCCAGCAGCCCCTGGACTAGCGGGAGCAATGGCGGGGAGCTGTTTTTT	CASSPWTSGSNGGELFF
TRBV19	.	TRBJ1-5	.	TGTGCCAGCCTCGTGTCGCCCGATAGCAATCAGCCCCAGCATTTT	CASLVSPDSNQPQHF
TRBV6-1	.	TRBJ1-5	TRBD1	TGTGCCAGCAGTATGACAGGGGAAGGCAATCAGCCCCAGCATTTT	CASSMTGEGNQPQHF
TRBV9	.	TRBJ1-1	.	TGTGCCAGCAGCAAACAAGGGCACACCACTGAAGCTTTCTTT	CASSKQGHTTEAFF
TRBV15	once	TRBJ1-5	.	TGTGCCACCAGCAGTAGACAGGTGCCGGGCAATCAGCCCCAGCATTTT	CATSSRQVPGNQPQHF
TRBV5-1	.	TRBJ1-1	.	TGCGCCAGCAGCTTTGAGCAGTGGTCCACTGAAGCTTTCTTT	CASSFEQWSTEAFF
TRBV2	.	TRBJ2-3	TRBD2	TGTGCCAGCAGGGGTTTAGCGGGAGGGCCGGGGCAGTATTTT	CASRGLAGGPGQYF
TRBV6-5	.	TRBJ2-1	.	TGTGCCAGCAGTTACGGTGGCTCCTACAATGAGCAGTTCTTC	CASSYGGSYNEQFF
TRBV15	.	TRBJ1-2	TRBD1	TGTGCCACCAGCAGAGCGGAGGGGACAGGTGTGGGCTACACCTTC	CATSRAEGTGVGYTF
TRBV19	.	TRBJ2-7	TRBD1	TGTGCCAGTAGTCCCCGGACAGGGAACTCCTACGAGCAGTACTTC	CASSPRTGNSYEQYF
TRBV19	.	TRBJ2-2	TRBD1	TGTGCCAGTAGTATAGGTGACAGGGTAGCCGGGGAGCTGTTTTTT	CASSIGDRVAGELFF
TRBV5-1	.	TRBJ2-2	TRBD2	TGCGCCAGCAGCTTGGAGGCTAGCGGGACCGGGGAGCTGTTTTTT	CASSLEASGTGELFF
TRBV27	.	TRBJ1-4	.	TGTGCCAGCAGTCCCTTGACAGGCTTCCAGGAAAAACTGTTTTTT	CASSPLTGFQEKLFF
TRBV10-1	.	TRBJ2-2	.	TGCGCCAGCAGTTACCAGGGGCTCACCGGGGAGCTGTTTTTT	CASSYQGLTGELFF
TRBV29-1	.	TRBJ2-2	.	TGCAGCGTTGTTGGGGGACCCCTTAACACCGGGGAGCTGTTTTTT	CSVVGGPLNTGELFF
TRBV2	.	TRBJ2-1	TRBD2	TGTGCCAGCAGTGAAGGGGCTAGCGGGAGGCTCGACAATGAGCAGTTCTTC	CASSEGASGRLDNEQFF
TRBV30	.	TRBJ2-4	TRBD1	TGTGCCTGGCTCGACAGGGGAAAAAACATTCAGTACTTC	CAWLDRGKNIQYF
TRBV25-1	once	TRBJ1-1	TRBD1	TGTGCCAGCACGCGGGCAGGGGGCACTGAAGCTTTCTTT	CASTRAGGTEAFF
TRBV6-1	.	TRBJ1-2	.	TGTGCCAGCACCAGTAGCGGGGCCGAGAGGGGAGGCTACACCTTC	CASTSSGAERGGYTF
TRBV19	.	TRBJ1-1	TRBD1	TGTGCCAGCAAACGCCAAGGGGGCGCGGGGACTGAAGCTTTCTTT	CASKRQGGAGTEAFF
TRBV4-2	.	TRBJ1-2	TRBD1	TGTGCCAGCAGCCAAGATTTCCGGACAGGGTCAAGTGGCTACACCTTC	CASSQDFRTGSSGYTF
TRBV30	.	TRBJ1-1	TRBD1	TGTGCCTGGAGTGGGGTACAGGGGGTGGGCACTGAAGCTTTCTTT	CAWSGVQGVGTEAFF
TRBV6-6	.	TRBJ2-4	.	TGTGCCAGCAGCCTGGGGCAGCACATTCAGTACTTC	CASSLGQHIQYF
TRBV5-1	.	TRBJ2-3	TRBD2	TGCGCCAGCAGCGGAGGGACTAGCGGGTTTTTTGCAGATACGCAGTATTTT	CASSGGTSGFFADTQYF
TRBV4-1	.	TRBJ2-1	.	TGCGCCAGCCGGGCTGACCACAATGAGCAGTTCTTC	CASRADHNEQFF
TRBV18	.	TRBJ2-5	.	TGTGCCAGCTCACCCAGGAACCAAGAGACCCAGTACTTC	CASSPRNQETQYF
TRBV2	.	TRBJ2-2	TRBD2	TGTGCCAGCAAATCGAACTGGGGGACTAGCGAGGACGGGGAGCTGTTTTTT	CASKSNWGTSEDGELFF
TRBV5-1	.	TRBJ2-1	.	TGCGCCAGCCAAGTTAGGACGGGTAATGAGCAGTTCTTC	CASQVRTGNEQFF
TRBV5-1	.	TRBJ1-4	TRBD1	TGCGCCAGCAGTCCGGGACAGGGGAATGAAAAACTGTTTTTT	CASSPGQGNEKLFF
TRBV6-6	once	TRBJ1-1	TRBD1	TGTGCCAGCACCGACAGGGGGCTGTCGGGCACTGAAGCTTTCTTT	CASTDRGLSGTEAFF
TRBV5-1	.	TRBJ2-7	.	TGCGCCAGCAGCAAGGGCGAGCAGTACTTC	CASSKGEQYF
TRBV6-1	.	TRBJ1-4	.	TGTGCCAGCACCGGACAACCGGCAACTAATGAAAAACTGTTTTTT	CASTGQPATNEKLFF
TRBV30	.	TRBJ2-3	.	TGTGCCTGGACCCCTTTAGGGGATACGCAGTATTTT	CAWTPLGDTQYF
TRBV20-1	.	TRBJ2-5	TRBD2	TGCAGTGCAGCGGGACAAGAGACCCAGTACTTC	CSAAGQETQYF
TRBV25-1	.	TRBJ2-7	TRBD2	TGTGCCAGCAGTGAATCAAGTCAAGCGGGGCCGACCTCCTACGAGCAGTACTTC	CASSESSQAGPTSYEQYF
TRBV2	.	TRBJ1-2	.	TGTGCCAGCAGTGAAGTGCCCGGGTATGGCTACACCTTC	CASSEVPGYGYTF
TRBV7-9	.	TRBJ2-3	TRBD2	TGTGCCAGCAGCCCTAGAGGTTCTAGCGGAAGAGGGGATACGCAGTATTTT	CASSPRGSSGRGDTQYF
TRBV7-9	.	TRBJ1-1	.	TGTGCCAGCAGCTTATTAGAGGGGAGGACTGAAGCTTTCTTT	CASSLLEGRTEAFF
TRBV7-8	few	TRBJ1-5	.	TGTGCCAGCAGCTTAGCGAAAAATCAGCCCCAGCATTTT	CASSLAKNQPQHF
TRBV18	.	TRBJ2-7	.	TGTGCCAGCTCACCTCCGAGCGTTGACGAGCAGTACTTC	CASSPPSVDEQYF
TRBV5-1	.	TRBJ2-2	TRBD1	TGCGCCAGCAGCTTAGGGGGCATGAACACCGGGGAGCTGTTTTTT	CASSLGGMNTGELFF
TRBV2	.	TRBJ2-1	TRBD2	TGTGCCAGTAAAGGCGATACGGGAGGGGCCTACAATGAGCAGTTCTTC	CASKGDTGGAYNEQFF